Many counts were recorded for the clone carrying this TCR beta chain. Its antigen is not known. The read ends 3 residues early relative to the CDR3; the germline J gene fills the gap. Control and CVID samples contributed equal amounts of genomic DNA. Clones were read by immunoSEQ multiplex PCR, and TCRdb kept only the in-frame ones, dropping some. The sample holds about 33,000 clones, and no clone turns up only once. This sample was taken from a study of T cell clonality in common variable immunodeficiency. CVID subjects were neither ill nor on immunomodulatory or immunosuppressive medication at sampling. Germline V CDR1 and CDR2: DFQATT, SNEGSKA (reference sequence). The CDR3 length is 16 residues. V lost 2 bases, J lost 6 bases, and 14 bases stayed unmatched. The study, taken as a whole, reports: Patient heterogeneity in the CVID cohort limited correlations between repertoire features and clinical complications. In common variable immunodeficiency, TCR beta chains reportedly carried fewer deletions and N-nucleotide insertions. Shared TCRbeta clones were fewer between CVID subjects than controls.

The TCR sequence derives from a human donor with common variable immunodeficiency. Sequenced input: peripheral blood mononuclear cells. This chain joins TRBV20-1 and TRBJ1-1; TRBD1 matches 8 bases. CDR3 residues: CSARSQGAASIAEAFF. The sequenced part of the CDR3 DNA is TGCAGTGCTAGATCCCAGGGGGCAGCCTCGATAGCTGAA.